One and the same sample provided the 31 T cell receptor beta chains below, sequenced in a study of cytomegalovirus exposure and HLA in healthy donors. Produced via immunoSEQ multiplex PCR; TCRdb's table is partial and in-frame only. This sample has 250,000 to 400,000 clones, with over 75% found just once. The sequenced material came from PBMCs. These receptors were obtained from a man aged 25 to 40 in good health and CMV-seronegative.

In the case of this clone: The junction differs from germline at one of its ends, possibly a read error. The chain is built from TRBV6-1 and TRBJ1-5, with D possibly matching TRBD1 (6 bases). The CDR3 contains 14 residues. The germline CDR1 and CDR2 sequences are MNHNS and SASEGT. CDR3: CASTELGQITPQHF. The DNA for the CDR3 is TGTGCCAGCACTGAACTGGGACAAATAACGCCCCAGCATTTT.

The J gene is TRBJ1-2, the V gene TRBV7-2; a possible D gene is TRBD1 (5 bases). Germline V gene sequence: CDR1 SGHTA, CDR2 FQGNSA. The V and J ends lost 1 base and 4 bases respectively, with 10 bases between them. The CDR3 has 14 residues. The CDR3 region is CASSLDGGGYGYTF. CDR3 nucleotide sequence: TGTGCCAGCAGCTTAGACGGGGGTGGCTATGGCTACACCTTC.

The CDR3 nucleotides are TGTGCCAGCAGTCCCTCGGACTGGAACTCTGGAAACACCATATATTTT. It specifies CASSPSDWNSGNTIYF. V usage is TRBV28 and J usage is TRBJ1-3; D ambiguous. The CDR3 has 16 amino acids. CDR1 and CDR2 from the germline V gene are MDHEN and SYDVKM. Trimming cost V 5 bases and J 0 bases, with 14 bases left between them.

This chain joins TRBV5-1 and TRBJ2-5, with 9 bases matching TRBD1. J lost 1 base, V lost 1 base, and 5 bases had no gene match. This CDR3 has 16 residues. Germline CDR1 and CDR2: SGHRS and YFSETQ. CDR3 protein: CASSLPGQGLQETQYF. The CDR3 DNA follows: TGCGCCAGCAGCTTGCCGGGACAGGGCCTCCAAGAGACCCAGTACTTC.

V usage is TRBV11-2 and J usage is TRBJ1-1; D not certain. Trimming cost V 5 bases and J 1 base, with 11 bases left between them. The CDR3 totals 14 residues. Germline V gene sequence: CDR1 SGHAT, CDR2 FQNNGV. Here the CDR3 DNA reads TGTGCCAGCAGCGCCGAGGCCCGGAACACTGAAGCTTTCTTT. Translated, it gives CASSAEARNTEAFF.

The chain joins TRBV19 to TRBJ2-3; the match to TRBD2 covers 9 bases. The CDR3 loop spans 15 amino acids. Trimming removed 10 bases from V and 5 bases from J; junction bases left unmatched: 13. Looked up from germline, CDR1 is LNHDA and CDR2 is SQIVND (reference sequence). CDR3 in DNA: TGTGCCACCGTCTTGAGAGCGGGGGGTCGAGATACGCAGTATTTT. Translated: CATVLRAGGRDTQYF.

The chain employs TRBV5-1 and TRBJ1-1; the match to TRBD1 covers 10 bases. V lost 0 bases to trimming and J lost 0 bases; unmatched junction nucleotides: 2. The germline CDR1 and CDR2 sequences are SGHRS and YFSETQ. The CDR3 runs 16 residues. CDR3 sequence: CASSLEGQGLNTEAFF. The CDR3 DNA sequence: TGCGCCAGCAGCTTGGAGGGACAGGGGTTGAACACTGAAGCTTTCTTT.

The V and J genes are TRBV11-3 and TRBJ2-7, with 8 bases matching TRBD2. The CDR3 runs to 13 residues. Germline V gene lookup returns CDR1 SGHNT and CDR2 YENEEA. V trimming: 4 bases; J trimming: 2 bases; junction bases outside the gene matches: 1. The CDR3 spells CASSSGLAYEQYF. The CDR3 coding sequence is TGTGCCAGCAGCTCGGGACTAGCCTACGAGCAGTACTTC. Full variable domain (rest looked up from reference TRBV11-3 and TRBJ2-7): EAGVVQSPRYKIIEKKQPVAFWCNPISGHNTLYWYLQNLGQGPELLIRYENEEAVDDSQLPKDRFSAERLKGVDSTLKIQPAELGDSAVYLCASSSGLAYEQYFGPGTRLTVT.

This sequence joins TRBV5-1 and TRBJ1-1, with 9 bases fitting TRBD1. The V and J ends lost 2 bases and 0 bases, in that order; junction bases with no gene match: 8. CDR3 size: 17 residues. CDR1 and CDR2 from the germline V gene are SGHRS and YFSETQ. The CDR3 region is CASSFKTGGAVNTEAFF. For the CDR3, the DNA is TGCGCCAGCAGCTTTAAGACAGGGGGGGCAGTGAACACTGAAGCTTTCTTT.

The chain has TRBV7-2 and TRBJ2-7; tentative D call: TRBD1 (6 bases). Germline V gene lookup returns CDR1 SGHTA and CDR2 FQGNSA. V was clipped by 3 bases and J by 3 bases, with 18 bases between them. This CDR3 region has 16 residues. The CDR3 region is CASSLGQGFSLYEQYF. As DNA, the CDR3 is TGTGCCAGCAGCTTGGGTCAGGGGTTCTCCCTCTACGAGCAGTACTTC.

The rearrangement uses TRBV5-1 and TRBJ2-7, with TRBD2 identical over 10 bases. The ends lost 1 base at V and 2 bases at J; junction bases unmatched: 6. Germline CDR1 is SGHRS and CDR2 is YFSETQ. The CDR3 extends over 16 amino acids. The CDR3 sequence: CASSLYASGGTYEQYF. For the CDR3, the DNA is TGCGCCAGCAGCTTGTATGCTAGCGGGGGAACCTACGAGCAGTACTTC.

This chain uses TRBV7-9 with TRBJ1-1; a possible D gene is TRBD1 (6 bases). Looked up from germline, CDR1 is SEHNR and CDR2 is FQNEAQ (reference sequence). CDR3 length: 14 residues. Trimming took off 1 base at V and 5 bases at J, with 11 bases between the two ends. The CDR3 nucleotides read TGTGCCAGCAGCTTAGTACTACAGGGAACTGAAGCTTTCTTT. Residues: CASSLVLQGTEAFF.

The chain uses TRBV11-2 and TRBJ1-2; maybe TRBD1 (6 bases). Germline V gives CDR1 SGHAT, CDR2 FQNNGV. This CDR3 comprises 13 residues. The V end was cut by 3 bases, the J end by 2 bases, with 7 bases between. In DNA, the CDR3 is TGTGCCAGCAGCTTTGGACAGAACTATGGCTACACCTTC. As protein: CASSFGQNYGYTF.

The chain combines TRBV2 with TRBJ2-1; tentatively, D is TRBD1 (5 bases). The CDR3 is 11 amino acids. V was trimmed by 5 bases and J by 12 bases, leaving 11 bases between them. In germline, CDR1 is SNHLY, CDR2 FYNNEI. In DNA, the CDR3 is TGTGCCAGCAGTTTGCCGCAGGGGCAGTTCTTC. It encodes CASSLPQGQFF.

This clone appeared a single time. This rearrangement joins TRBV7-9 to TRBJ2-7; no firm D call. The CDR3 is 12 residues long. V lost 4 bases and J 6 bases, leaving 10 bases between the germline ends. CDR1 is SEHNR and CDR2 is FQNEAQ in the germline V gene (reference sequence). The CDR3 reads CASSSLRTEQYF. The CDR3 region has the DNA TGTGCCAGCAGCTCCCTGCGTACCGAGCAGTACTTC.

V is TRBV7-9 and J is TRBJ2-4; 12 nucleotides line up with TRBD2. CDR3 length: 19 residues. Germline CDR1 is SEHNR and CDR2 is FQNEAQ (reference sequence). J gave up 6 bases and V 4 bases, and 16 bases lay outside the gene matches. The CDR3 loop reads CASSSPRLAGGLYRNIQYF. DNA of the CDR3: TGTGCCAGCAGCTCACCTCGTCTAGCGGGGGGGCTTTATAGAAACATTCAGTACTTC. Full variable domain (missing parts from reference TRBV7-9 and TRBJ2-4): DTGVSQNPRHKITKRGQNVTFRCDPISEHNRLYWYRQTLGQGPEFLTYFQNEAQLEKSRLLSDRFSAERPKGSFSTLEIQRTEQGDSAMYLCASSSPRLAGGLYRNIQYFGAGTRLSVL.

V is TRBV25-1 and J is TRBJ1-1, with D hard to call. CDR1 is MGHDK and CDR2 is SYGVNS in the germline V gene. Trimming pared 4 bases from V and 7 bases from J, leaving 10 bases between. CDR3 size: 12 residues. The CDR3 is CASSGRRSEAFF. As DNA, the CDR3 is TGTGCCAGCAGTGGGCGGCGGAGTGAAGCTTTCTTT.

The V gene is TRBV27, the J gene TRBJ1-5; tentative D call: TRBD1 (5 bases). This CDR3 is built from 18 residues. The ends were cut back, 4 bases at V and 0 bases at J, with 19 bases in the middle. The germline V gene has CDR1 MNHEY and CDR2 SMNVEV (reference sequence). The CDR3 region has the DNA TGTGCCAGCAGTTGCACAGGCGGGGATACGTATAGCAATCAGCCCCAGCATTTT. This translates into CASSCTGGDTYSNQPQHF.

The chain employs TRBV7-9 and TRBJ1-1; 9 bases match TRBD1. Unmatched junction bases numbered 5, after V lost 4 bases and J lost 2 bases. From germline, CDR1 is SEHNR and CDR2 FQNEAQ (reference sequence). The CDR3 has 15 amino acids. CDR3 region: CASSWGQGLNTEAFF. Written as DNA, the CDR3 is TGTGCCAGCAGCTGGGGACAGGGACTAAACACTGAAGCTTTCTTT.

V gene TRBV19 combines with J gene TRBJ2-6, with TRBD1 as a possible D gene (6 bases). This CDR3 region has 16 residues. Trimming cost V 2 bases and J 2 bases, with 10 bases left between them. CDR1 and CDR2 from the germline V gene are LNHDA and SQIVND (reference sequence). In DNA, the CDR3 is TGTGCCAGTAGTATATTTTGGGGGCCTGGGGCCAACGTCCTGACTTTC. Its protein product is CASSIFWGPGANVLTF. Full variable domain (remainder filled in from reference TRBV19 and TRBJ2-6): DGGITQSPKYLFRKEGQNVTLSCEQNLNHDAMYWYRQDPGQGLRLIYYSQIVNDFQKGDIAEGYSVSREKKESFPLTVTSAQKNPTAFYLCASSIFWGPGANVLTFGAGSRLTVL.

J is TRBJ1-5 and V is TRBV27; 7 positions match TRBD1. Looked up from germline, CDR1 is MNHEY and CDR2 is SMNVEV (reference sequence). The CDR3 loop spans 14 amino acids. The V gene end was trimmed by 10 bases and the J gene end by 4 bases; junction bases not matched to a gene: 10. The CDR3 DNA follows: TGTGCCACCTCTCGACAGGGTTCTAATCAGCCCCAGCATTTT. Residues: CATSRQGSNQPQHF.

As DNA, the CDR3 is TGCGCCAGCAGCTTGGCGCGGGACAGCCAAGAGACCCAGTACTTC. It specifies CASSLARDSQETQYF. The chain uses TRBV5-1 and TRBJ2-5; possibly TRBD1 for D (7 bases). Germline lookup yields CDR1 SGHRS and CDR2 YFSETQ. The CDR3 length is 15 residues. V was trimmed by 0 bases and J by 1 base, leaving 10 bases between them.

The chain recombines TRBV18 with TRBJ2-2; TRBD1 is a possible D gene (5 bases). CDR1 and CDR2 from the germline V gene are KGHSH and LQKENI. The CDR3 has 16 residues. V dropped 3 bases and J dropped 2 bases, with 13 bases sitting between them. CDR3 sequence reads: CASSPPRQTNTGELFF. CDR3 sequence (DNA): TGTGCCAGCTCACCCCCGAGACAGACCAACACCGGGGAGCTGTTTTTT.

This chain uses TRBV30 with TRBJ1-3, with 9 positions matching TRBD1. CDR1 and CDR2 from the germline V gene are GTSNPN and SVGIG (reference sequence). V shed 5 bases and J 0 bases; nucleotides not matched to a gene: 2. This CDR3 comprises 14 residues. The CDR3 loop reads CAWGTGNSGNTIYF. The CDR3 DNA is TGTGCCTGGGGGACAGGGAACTCTGGAAACACCATATATTTT.

The chain couples TRBV11-2 to TRBJ2-2; no clear D gene. Germline-derived CDR1 and CDR2 are SGHAT and FQNNGV. Between the trimmed V and J ends, which lost 1 base and 4 bases, there was a span of 7 bases. The CDR3 runs 14 residues. The CDR3 protein is CASSLVYSTGELFF. CDR3 DNA: TGTGCCAGCAGCTTAGTGTACAGCACCGGGGAGCTGTTTTTT.

The gene calls are TRBV5-1 and TRBJ2-6; no reliable D call. The CDR3 runs 15 residues. Germline-derived CDR1 and CDR2 are SGHRS and YFSETQ. V shed 4 bases and J shed 2 bases, with 10 bases lying between them. For the CDR3, the DNA is TGCGCCAGCAGCCAGGTGACAACTGGGGCCAACGTCCTGACTTTC. Residues: CASSQVTTGANVLTF.

The V and J genes are TRBV6-5 and TRBJ1-2, with D tentatively TRBD1 (5 bases). Looked up from germline, CDR1 is MNHEY and CDR2 is SVGAGI. This CDR3 is 15 amino acids long. V was pared by 1 base and J by 6 bases, with 15 bases between. In nucleotides, the CDR3 is TGTGCCAGCAGTTACTACCCAGGGCCTAAGGATGGCTACACCTTC. Its translation: CASSYYPGPKDGYTF.

The chain has TRBV18 and TRBJ2-5, with TRBD2 identical over 9 bases. Germline-derived CDR1 and CDR2 are KGHSH and LQKENI. The CDR3 covers 16 residues. V trimming: 1 base; J trimming: 3 bases; junction bases outside the gene matches: 6. This CDR3 is CASSPLFSGGEETQYF. The CDR3 DNA follows: TGTGCCAGCTCACCACTGTTTAGCGGGGGCGAAGAGACCCAGTACTTC.

This clone was recorded once. The chain joins TRBV5-4 to TRBJ2-7, with 11 bases that match TRBD2. Germline V CDR1 and CDR2: SGHNT, YYREEE (reference sequence). This CDR3 has 15 amino acids. The trim removed 2 bases at V and 4 bases at J, leaving 5 bases unmatched. CDR3 protein: CASSFSGGAPYEQYF. CDR3 DNA: TGTGCCAGCAGCTTTAGCGGGGGGGCTCCATACGAGCAGTACTTC.

The chain has TRBV4-3 and TRBJ2-1; 9 bases are shared with TRBD2. CDR3 length equals 17 residues. Looked up from germline, CDR1 is LGHNA and CDR2 is YSLEER. The junction had 5 bases not matched to a gene; V was cut back by 0 bases and J by 2 bases. Here the CDR3 reads CASSQDWRGGPYNEQFF. DNA of the CDR3: TGCGCCAGCAGCCAAGATTGGCGGGGGGGTCCCTACAATGAGCAGTTCTTC.

The chain links TRBV6-1 to TRBJ2-2; D possibly corresponds to TRBD1 (5 bases). V gave up 8 bases and J gave up 2 bases, with 15 bases separating them. The CDR3 runs 15 residues. In germline, CDR1 is MNHNS, CDR2 SASEGT. The CDR3 is CASGTTGVNTGELFF. In DNA form, the CDR3 reads TGTGCCAGCGGCACAACAGGAGTTAACACCGGGGAGCTGTTTTTT.